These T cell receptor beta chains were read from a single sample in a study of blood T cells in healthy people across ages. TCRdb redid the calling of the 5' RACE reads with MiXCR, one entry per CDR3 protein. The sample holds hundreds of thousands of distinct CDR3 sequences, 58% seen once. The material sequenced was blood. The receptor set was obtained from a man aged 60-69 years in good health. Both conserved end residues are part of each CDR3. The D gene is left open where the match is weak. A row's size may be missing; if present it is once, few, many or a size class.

CDR3 DNA: TGTGCCAGTAGTATAGAAATCGCTAGCGAGACCCAGTACTTC
CDR3 protein: CASSIEIASETQYF
clone size: .
J gene: TRBJ2-5
V gene: TRBV19
D gene: .

CDR3 DNA: TGTGCCAGCAGCCAAGGGGGGGAGAACTACAATGAGCAGTTCTTC
CDR3 protein: CASSQGGENYNEQFF
clone size: .
J gene: TRBJ2-1
V gene: TRBV3-1
D gene: .

CDR3 DNA: TGCAGCGTTGGCCGGGGCCAGCAGGTCTACGAGCAGTACTTC
CDR3 protein: CSVGRGQQVYEQYF
clone size: .
J gene: TRBJ2-7
V gene: TRBV29-1
D gene: .

CDR3 DNA: TGTGCCAGCAGTTCCCGCCGGGGCGGGGTCACCGGGGAGCTGTTTTTT
CDR3 protein: CASSSRRGGVTGELFF
clone size: .
J gene: TRBJ2-2
V gene: TRBV6-6
D gene: .

CDR3 DNA: TGCAGTGCTAGCCTTGAGGCAGAGTCCTACGAGCAGTACTTC
CDR3 protein: CSASLEAESYEQYF
clone size: once
J gene: TRBJ2-7
V gene: TRBV20-1
D gene: .

CDR3 DNA: TGTGCCAGCAGTCTACTCACAGGGGGCGGAGAGACCCAGTACTTC
CDR3 protein: CASSLLTGGGETQYF
clone size: once
J gene: TRBJ2-5
V gene: TRBV7-9
D gene: TRBD1

CDR3 DNA: TGTGCCAGCAGTTACTCGAGGAGGGGGCCGGATGAGCAGTTCTTC
CDR3 protein: CASSYSRRGPDEQFF
clone size: .
J gene: TRBJ2-1
V gene: TRBV6-6
D gene: .

CDR3 DNA: TGTGCCAGCAGTTTAGGGAACAGGGGGCTCAATCAGCCCCAGCATTTT
CDR3 protein: CASSLGNRGLNQPQHF
clone size: .
J gene: TRBJ1-5
V gene: TRBV12-3/TRBV12-4
D gene: TRBD1

CDR3 DNA: TGTGCCAGCAGCCCCCCGGGCGCCAAAAACATTCAGTACTTC
CDR3 protein: CASSPPGAKNIQYF
clone size: .
J gene: TRBJ2-4
V gene: TRBV7-2
D gene: .

CDR3 DNA: TGCAGCGGGCAGAGGGGGCCTGAGGGTGGCTACACCTTC
CDR3 protein: CSGQRGPEGGYTF
clone size: few
J gene: TRBJ1-2
V gene: TRBV29-1
D gene: TRBD1

CDR3 DNA: TGCAGCGTGCCAGACAGGGGGCTTGGCTACACCTTC
CDR3 protein: CSVPDRGLGYTF
clone size: .
J gene: TRBJ1-2
V gene: TRBV29-1
D gene: TRBD1

CDR3 DNA: TGTGCCAGCACTCAAACGCCCCTGAGCCCTGAAGCTTTCTTT
CDR3 protein: CASTQTPLSPEAFF
clone size: .
J gene: TRBJ1-1
V gene: TRBV27
D gene: .

CDR3 DNA: TGTGCCAGCAGTGACAGCGAGAGCAATCAGCCCCAGCATTTT
CDR3 protein: CASSDSESNQPQHF
clone size: .
J gene: TRBJ1-5
V gene: TRBV6-1
D gene: .

CDR3 DNA: TGTGCCAGCAGCTTTCAACAGGAGGGAGAGCAGTACTTC
CDR3 protein: CASSFQQEGEQYF
clone size: few
J gene: TRBJ2-7
V gene: TRBV7-9
D gene: .

CDR3 DNA: TGTGCCAGTAGTCCACGGGACGGTGCCTACGAGCAGTACTTC
CDR3 protein: CASSPRDGAYEQYF
clone size: few
J gene: TRBJ2-7
V gene: TRBV19
D gene: .